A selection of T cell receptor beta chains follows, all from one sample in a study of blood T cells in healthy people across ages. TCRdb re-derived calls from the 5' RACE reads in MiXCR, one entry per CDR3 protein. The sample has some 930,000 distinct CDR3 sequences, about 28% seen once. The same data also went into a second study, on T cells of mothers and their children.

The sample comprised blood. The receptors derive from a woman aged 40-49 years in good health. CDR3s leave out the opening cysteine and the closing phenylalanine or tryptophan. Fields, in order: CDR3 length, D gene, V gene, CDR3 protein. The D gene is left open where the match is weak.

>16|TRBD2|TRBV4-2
ASSQATSGGAGEETQY
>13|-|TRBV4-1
ASSQDTRGVYEQY
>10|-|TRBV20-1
SARQRQETQY
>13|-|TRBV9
ASSVQTASTDTQY
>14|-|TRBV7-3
ASSLKSHNIANEQF
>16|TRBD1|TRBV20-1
SARDRRGTGSSGNTIY
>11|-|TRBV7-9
ASSFGSPNEQF
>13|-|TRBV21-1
ASSRVGSRSGELF
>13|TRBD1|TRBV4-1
ASSQGDRASYEQY
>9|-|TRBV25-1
ASSTGNTIY
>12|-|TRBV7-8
ASSLQGFSDTQY